The rows below give T cell receptor beta chains drawn from one sample of a study of T cell repertoires in cytomegalovirus infection. Using its own MiXCR run on the reads, TCRdb lists one record per CDR3 protein. The sample lists nearly 700,000 distinct CDR3 sequences; 30% to 35% were seen once. These receptors have no known antigen. This material consisted of cultured PBMCs, taken from culture after CMV antigen stimulation. All receptors derive from a human donor in good health (CMV status not recorded). Some clones in this sample may be carry-over from other donors' samples. The CDR3 runs from the conserved cysteine through the conserved F or W. A D gene is named only where the DNA matches it firmly. Only part of the rows carry a size: once, few, many, or a class if the clone is expanded.

D | J | size | V | CDR3 | DNA
. | TRBJ2-7 | . | TRBV18 | CASSPEAGYEQYF | TGTGCCAGCTCACCAGAGGCGGGGTACGAGCAGTACTTC
TRBD1 | TRBJ2-5 | . | TRBV14 | CASSQDDGVDRGMETQYF | TGTGCCAGCAGCCAAGACGACGGTGTGGACAGGGGTATGGAGACCCAGTACTTC
. | TRBJ2-4 | few | TRBV12-5 | CASGCPIPTISPDIQYF | TGTGCTAGTGGTTGCCCGATACCGACAATCTCCCCAGACATTCAGTACTTC
TRBD1 | TRBJ1-1 | few | TRBV7-9 | CASSLGGGQKAFF | TGTGCCAGCAGCTTAGGAGGGGGACAGAAAGCTTTCTTT
. | TRBJ2-7 | . | TRBV7-9 | CASSAWTDTYEQYF | TGTGCCAGCAGCGCTTGGACAGACACCTACGAGCAGTACTTC
. | TRBJ2-7 | few | TRBV6-2/TRBV6-3 | CASSYSRDPYEQYF | TGTGCCAGCAGTTACTCGCGGGACCCCTACGAGCAGTACTTC
. | TRBJ2-7 | few | TRBV7-6 | CASSPPARYDSKQYF | TGTGCCAGCAGCCCGCCGGCCCGCTATGATTCTAAGCAGTACTTC
. | TRBJ2-1 | . | TRBV6-1 | CASSQGEGYDTGYNEQFF | TGTGCCAGCAGCCAGGGAGAAGGATACGACACAGGTTACAATGAGCAGTTCTTC
. | TRBJ1-6 | . | TRBV20-1 | CSARVTNSPLHF | TGCAGTGCTAGAGTGACTAATTCACCCCTCCACTTT
TRBD1 | TRBJ2-1 | . | TRBV5-5 | CASQIWTGITRRDNEQFF | TGTGCCAGCCAAATCTGGACAGGGATTACCCGGAGGGACAATGAGCAGTTCTTC